Presented here are 32 T cell receptor beta chains from one specimen sequenced in a study of shared clonotypes between healthy human individuals. Clones were read by immunoSEQ multiplex PCR, and TCRdb kept only the in-frame ones, dropping some. Of some 500,000 clones in the sample, approximately 77% are singletons; the top ten hold around 12%. The sample was PBMCs. The source is a woman in her thirties or forties in good health. Some clones in this sample may be carry-over from other donors' samples.

The J gene is TRBJ2-7, the V gene TRBV9, with 7 nucleotides matching TRBD2. Germline lookup yields CDR1 SGDLS and CDR2 YYNGEE. With 4 bases clipped from V and 6 bases from J, the junction kept 13 bases outside the gene matches. The CDR3 sequence is 15 residues long. CDR3 in DNA: TGTGCCAGCAGCCCCCGGGGAGGGAGTTCTTCCGAGCAGTACTTC. Translation gives CASSPRGGSSSEQYF.

Comments on this clone: The likely explanation is a read error, given a far larger clone one base away. V gene TRBV5-1 combines with J gene TRBJ1-4; D is possibly TRBD1 (6 bases). Germline V CDR1 and CDR2: SGHRS, YFSETQ. The CDR3 is made up of 16 amino acids. Trimming cost V 1 base and J 1 base, with 11 bases left between them. The CDR3 DNA follows: TGCGCCAGCAGCTTGAGGACAGCAGTAACTAATGAAAAACTGTTTTTT. Protein: CASSLRTAVTNEKLFF.

Of note for this clone: This likely stems from a read error, as it lies one base from a far larger clone. CDR3 region: CAWTMDGRGYTF. DNA for the CDR3: TGTGCCTGGACCATGGACGGCAGAGGCTACACCTTC. V is TRBV30 and J is TRBJ1-2; D ambiguous. The germline CDR1 and CDR2 sequences are GTSNPN and SVGIG (reference sequence). CDR3 size: 12 residues. Deletions cut 4 bases from V and 8 bases from J, with 14 bases between.

V is TRBV2 and J is TRBJ1-1; 10 nucleotides line up with TRBD1. The V gene end was trimmed by 6 bases and the J gene end by 0 bases; junction bases not matched to a gene: 10. The CDR3 sequence is 17 residues long. Germline V gene sequence: CDR1 SNHLY, CDR2 FYNNEI. DNA for the CDR3: TGTGCCAGCAGGGCTACCGGGACAGGGGCCATGAACACTGAAGCTTTCTTT. It translates to CASRATGTGAMNTEAFF.

This chain connects TRBV28 to TRBJ2-5; tentatively, D is TRBD1 (5 bases). V gave up 3 bases and J gave up 1 base, with 15 bases separating them. The CDR3 has 16 residues. Germline CDR1 and CDR2: MDHEN and SYDVKM. The CDR3 protein is CASSFPQRGGQETQYF. The CDR3 DNA is TGTGCCAGCAGTTTCCCTCAAAGGGGTGGCCAAGAGACCCAGTACTTC. Combining the CDR3 with reference TRBV28 and TRBJ2-5 gives the whole variable domain DVKVTQSSRYLVKRTGEKVFLECVQDMDHENMFWYRQDPGLGLRLIYFSYDVKMKEKGDIPEGYSVSREKKERFSLILESASTNQTSMYLCASSFPQRGGQETQYFGPGTRLLVL.

The V and J genes are TRBV7-8 and TRBJ1-2, with a weak D call TRBD1 (5 bases). The CDR3 loop spans 15 amino acids. The germline V and J ends were trimmed by 3 bases and 4 bases, with 15 bases remaining between them. In germline, CDR1 is SGHVS, CDR2 FQNEAQ. CDR3 sequence: CASSFIAGLVYGYTF. For the CDR3, the DNA is TGTGCCAGCAGCTTCATTGCAGGGCTGGTCTATGGCTACACCTTC.

This clone was seen a single time. V gene TRBV2 combines with J gene TRBJ2-7; D gene ambiguous. Germline CDR1 and CDR2: SNHLY and FYNNEI. The CDR3 has 12 residues. Trimming pared 3 bases from V and 3 bases from J, leaving 6 bases between. CDR3 amino acids: CASSDENYEQYF. The CDR3 bases are TGTGCCAGCAGTGACGAAAACTACGAGCAGTACTTC.

The genes are TRBV18 and TRBJ2-1; D may be TRBD1 or TRBD2 (5 bases each). Deletions cut 3 bases from V and 15 bases from J, with 15 bases between. In germline, CDR1 is KGHSH, CDR2 LQKENI. This CDR3 has 12 amino acids. The CDR3 protein is CASSPRGDLWFF. The CDR3 DNA follows: TGTGCCAGCTCACCTCGAGGGGACCTTTGGTTCTTC.

This clone has only a few counts. The genes are TRBV28 and TRBJ1-2; D unresolved. The V and J ends lost 5 bases and 8 bases respectively, with 12 bases between them. This CDR3 has 12 amino acids. The germline V gene encodes CDR1 MDHEN and CDR2 SYDVKM. CDR3 coding DNA: TGTGCCAGCAGTGGTCGGGAGGGAGGCTACACCTTC. Encoded protein: CASSGREGGYTF.

The count of this clone is one. V gene TRBV7-9 combines with J gene TRBJ1-1; D unclear. The CDR3 has 15 residues. Trimming pared 5 bases from V and 4 bases from J, leaving 17 bases between. Germline V lookup: CDR1 SEHNR, CDR2 FQNEAQ (reference sequence). This chain's CDR3 is CASSAVWRNSTEAFF. The CDR3 DNA sequence: TGTGCCAGCAGCGCAGTGTGGAGAAATTCCACTGAAGCTTTCTTT.

This chain uses TRBV19 with TRBJ1-1; maybe TRBD1 (5 bases). Trimming cost V 2 bases and J 1 base, with 8 bases left between them. This CDR3 is 14 amino acids long. Germline values: CDR1 LNHDA, CDR2 SQIVND (reference sequence). For the CDR3, the DNA is TGTGCCAGTAGTATACAGGGTAGGAACACTGAAGCTTTCTTT. Translated, it gives CASSIQGRNTEAFF.

This chain links TRBV28 with TRBJ1-5, with a tentative D call TRBD1 (5 bases). Germline V gives CDR1 MDHEN, CDR2 SYDVKM. Trimming removed 7 bases at V and 6 bases at J, with 19 bases between. The CDR3 covers 15 residues. The CDR3 spells CASIPTALVGQPQHF. The CDR3 bases are TGTGCCAGCATCCCGACAGCTTTGGTGGGTCAGCCCCAGCATTTT.

V usage is TRBV6-4 and J usage is TRBJ2-3; D perhaps matches TRBD2 (5 bases). This CDR3 is built from 15 residues. V was shortened by 5 bases and J by 1 base, with 13 bases between the two germline ends. CDR1 and CDR2 (germline): MRHNA, SNTAGT. CDR3 coding DNA: TGTGCCAGCAGTCTTGAGCGGAGTCGCACAGATACGCAGTATTTT. This encodes CASSLERSRTDTQYF.

The V gene is TRBV5-4, the J gene TRBJ1-4; a weak D match, TRBD1 (5 bases). The V gene lost 1 base and the J gene lost 7 bases, with 8 bases spanning the gap. Germline V gene data show CDR1 as SGHNT and CDR2 as YYREEE (reference sequence). There are 13 residues in the CDR3. Written as DNA, the CDR3 is TGTGCCAGCAGCTTGAGGAGGGGTGAAAAACTGTTTTTT. It is translated as CASSLRRGEKLFF.

The J gene is TRBJ1-1, the V gene TRBV29-1; 9 bases agree with TRBD1. Trimming cost V 2 bases and J 0 bases; bases outside gene matches: 16. This CDR3 has 19 amino acids. Germline V lookup: CDR1 SQVTM, CDR2 ANQGSEA. The CDR3, as DNA: TGCAGCGTTGAAACCGCTTGGGGACAGGGAAGGACAATGAACACTGAAGCTTTCTTT. It encodes CSVETAWGQGRTMNTEAFF.

The rearrangement uses TRBV2 and TRBJ2-2; possible D gene TRBD1, 6 bases. The length of the CDR3 is 14 residues. Trimming pared 6 bases from V and 0 bases from J, leaving 8 bases between. From germline, CDR1 is SNHLY and CDR2 FYNNEI. The CDR3 reads CASRQGANTGELFF. CDR3 in DNA: TGTGCCAGCAGACAGGGCGCGAACACCGGGGAGCTGTTTTTT.

This clone has more than one count but fewer than ten. V is TRBV28 and J is TRBJ1-5; 8 positions match TRBD1. V was pared by 5 bases and J by 1 base, with 7 bases of the junction left unmatched. Germline CDR1 is MDHEN and CDR2 is SYDVKM. The CDR3 loop spans 16 amino acids. In DNA, the CDR3 is TGTGCCAGCAGTGGATACCAGGGGGCGAGCAATCAGCCCCAGCATTTT. Amino acids: CASSGYQGASNQPQHF.

This clone was seen ten or more times. This sequence joins TRBV29-1 and TRBJ1-1; D is unclear. Germline V gene lookup returns CDR1 SQVTM and CDR2 ANQGSEA. V lost 4 bases, J lost 3 bases, and 18 bases lay in between. The CDR3 spans 15 residues. This chain's CDR3 is CSVAPHGERDTEAFF. The CDR3 nucleotides are TGCAGCGTTGCCCCGCATGGGGAGCGGGACACTGAAGCTTTCTTT.

The V and J genes are TRBV7-8 and TRBJ1-2, with TRBD1 matching 7 bases. The CDR3 consists of 13 residues. The V segment lost 5 bases and the J segment 7 bases; nucleotides outside the gene matches: 7. CDR1 and CDR2 from the germline V gene are SGHVS and FQNEAQ. The CDR3 reads CASSRTGDSGYTF. In DNA form, the CDR3 reads TGTGCCAGCAGCCGAACAGGGGACTCTGGCTACACCTTC.

This chain uses TRBV29-1 with TRBJ2-3; D possibly corresponds to TRBD1 (6 bases). The V gene's germline CDR1 is SQVTM and CDR2 ANQGSEA. Trimming took 7 bases from V and 8 from J, leaving 25 bases between them. The CDR3 covers 15 residues. DNA for the CDR3: TGCAGCGGGGCCGGGACAAGAACTCTGGCGGGTACGCAGTATTTT. It specifies CSGAGTRTLAGTQYF.

In the case of this clone: It differs at one base from a far larger clone, so likely a read error. The sample has other DNA sequences that encode this CDR3 too. V and J are TRBV5-6 and TRBJ1-4; the D is unclear. Germline loops: CDR1 SGHDT, CDR2 YYEEEE. The CDR3 extends over 15 amino acids. This CDR3 reads CASSLGFRQPGELFF. The CDR3 region has the DNA TGTGCCAGCAGCTTGGGTTTCAGGCAGCCTGGGGAACTGTTCTTT.

The chain has TRBV27 and TRBJ1-5; 10 nucleotides match TRBD1. Per germline, CDR1 MNHEY and CDR2 SMNVEV (reference sequence). The CDR3 consists of 16 residues. After removal of 5 bases from V and 6 bases from J, the junction contained 10 bases not matched to a gene. CDR3 region: CASSPYGGTGVQPQHF. The CDR3, as DNA: TGTGCCAGCAGTCCCTACGGGGGGACAGGGGTTCAGCCCCAGCATTTT.

This sequence joins TRBV18 and TRBJ2-7; 8 nucleotides match TRBD2. V shed 8 bases, J shed 3 bases, and the junction held 6 bases outside the gene matches. The CDR3 has 13 amino acids. Per germline, CDR1 KGHSH and CDR2 LQKENI. This CDR3 is CASGRGGNYEQYF. CDR3 in DNA: TGTGCCAGCGGACGCGGGGGGAACTACGAGCAGTACTTC. The full variable domain, its missing parts supplied by reference TRBV18 and TRBJ2-7, is NAGVMQNPRHLVRRRGQEARLRCSPMKGHSHVYWYRQLPEEGLKFMVYLQKENIIDESGMPKERFSAEFPKEGPSILRIQQVVRGDSAAYFCASGRGGNYEQYFGPGTRLTVT.

The rearrangement joins TRBV29-1 to TRBJ1-1; D is unresolved. Trimming pared 7 bases from V and 1 base from J, leaving 19 bases between. There are 15 residues in the CDR3. The V gene's germline CDR1 is SQVTM and CDR2 ANQGSEA. The CDR3 bases are TGCAGCGCCAGCCGTGGGATTGGGGAGAACACTGAAGCTTTCTTT. Its protein is CSASRGIGENTEAFF.

This clone occurred a few times. V usage is TRBV30 and J usage is TRBJ1-5; TRBD1 matches at 8 bases. The CDR3 has 13 residues. Germline trimming cut 3 bases from V and 7 bases from J; bases unmatched to any gene: 5. Germline assignment: CDR1 GTSNPN and CDR2 SVGIG (reference sequence). The CDR3 DNA reads TGTGCCTGGAGCCCAGGGGGCGGACAGCCCCAGCATTTT. It encodes CAWSPGGGQPQHF.

The chain links TRBV5-1 to TRBJ1-2, with TRBD1 as a possible D gene (5 bases). Germline lookup yields CDR1 SGHRS and CDR2 YFSETQ. The CDR3 is made up of 15 amino acids. V shed 3 bases and J shed 5 bases, with 17 bases lying between them. The CDR3 bases are TGCGCCAGCAGCTGGGCGGGGCAGGGACCATATGGCTACACCTTC. Protein product: CASSWAGQGPYGYTF.

J is TRBJ1-1 and V is TRBV7-3; no firm D call. V was shortened by 0 bases and J by 3 bases, with 8 bases between the two germline ends. Germline CDR1 and CDR2: SGHTA and FQGTGA. This CDR3 contains 14 residues. The CDR3 spells CASSLTSADTEAFF. Here the CDR3 DNA reads TGTGCCAGCAGCTTAACCTCGGCGGACACTGAAGCTTTCTTT.

A note on this clone: Other DNA sequences within the sample encode an identical CDR3. This chain links TRBV9 with TRBJ2-7, with D uncertain. The CDR3 is made up of 14 amino acids. The V gene lost 0 bases and the J gene lost 3 bases, with 10 bases spanning the gap. CDR1 and CDR2 from the germline V gene are SGDLS and YYNGEE. CDR3 loop: CASSVVAEDYEQYF. CDR3 DNA sequence: TGTGCCAGCAGCGTAGTTGCCGAAGACTACGAGCAGTACTTC. Drawing the rest from reference TRBV9 and TRBJ2-7, the complete variable domain is DSGVTQTPKHLITATGQRVTLRCSPRSGDLSVYWYQQSLDQGLQFLIQYYNGEERAKGNILERFSAQQFPDLHSELNLSSLELGDSALYFCASSVVAEDYEQYFGPGTRLTVT.

The genes are TRBV4-3 and TRBJ2-3; weak D call: TRBD2 (6 bases). The CDR3 consists of 18 residues. CDR1 is LGHNA, CDR2 YSLEER, per germline. The germline V and J ends were trimmed by 4 bases and 0 bases, with 20 bases remaining between them. The CDR3 nucleotides read TGCGCCAGCAGCCTCCTACGGGGTTACGGGAGAAGCACAGATACGCAGTATTTT. This encodes CASSLLRGYGRSTDTQYF.

The chain uses TRBV5-5 and TRBJ2-7; possible D gene TRBD1, 6 bases. CDR1 is SGHKS, CDR2 YYEKEE, per germline (reference sequence). The V gene lost 0 bases and the J gene lost 2 bases, with 12 bases spanning the gap. This CDR3 is 15 amino acids long. The CDR3 loop reads CASSLAPRTAYEQYF. CDR3 in DNA: TGTGCCAGCAGCTTGGCCCCTCGGACAGCCTACGAGCAGTACTTC.

This clone has at least ten counts. V is TRBV6-4 and J is TRBJ1-5; D not certain. Trimming pared 6 bases from V and 3 bases from J, leaving 9 bases between. Germline CDR1 reads MRHNA; CDR2 reads SNTAGT. The CDR3 extends over 13 amino acids. In DNA, the CDR3 is TGTGCCAGCAGCACAGACCCCAATCAGCCCCAGCATTTT. Protein sequence: CASSTDPNQPQHF.

A few counts support this clone. V and J are TRBV6-5 and TRBJ2-5; D possibly corresponds to TRBD2 (6 bases). CDR1 is MNHEY, CDR2 SVGAGI, per germline. Between the trimmed V and J ends, which lost 0 bases and 5 bases, there was a span of 10 bases. The CDR3 covers 14 residues. For the CDR3, the DNA is TGTGCCAGCAGTTACTCGTGGGGAGGCGAGACCCAGTACTTC. Translated, it gives CASSYSWGGETQYF.